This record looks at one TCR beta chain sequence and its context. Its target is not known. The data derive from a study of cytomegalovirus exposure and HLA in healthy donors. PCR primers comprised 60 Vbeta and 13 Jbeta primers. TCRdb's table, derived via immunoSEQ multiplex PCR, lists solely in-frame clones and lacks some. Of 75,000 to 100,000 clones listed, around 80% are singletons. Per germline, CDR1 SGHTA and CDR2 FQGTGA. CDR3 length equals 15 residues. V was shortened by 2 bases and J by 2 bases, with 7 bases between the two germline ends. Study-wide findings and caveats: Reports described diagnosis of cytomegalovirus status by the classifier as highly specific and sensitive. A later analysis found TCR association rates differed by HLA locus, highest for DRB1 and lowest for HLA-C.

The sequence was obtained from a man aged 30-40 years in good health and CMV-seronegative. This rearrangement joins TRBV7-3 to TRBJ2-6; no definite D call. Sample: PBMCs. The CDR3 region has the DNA TGTGCCAGCAGCTTACGGTCTGCTGGGGCCAACGTCCTGACTTTC. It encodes CASSLRSAGANVLTF.